These 23 T cell receptor beta chains originate from one sample sequenced in a study of T cell repertoires in cytomegalovirus infection. TCRdb ran MiXCR on the reads and lists one entry per CDR3 protein. The data show hundreds of thousands of distinct CDR3 sequences, with roughly 28% seen just once and roughly 20% held by the top ten. These receptors lack a known antigen. The sequencing used cultured PBMCs, collected from culture after CMV antigen stimulation. All receptors come from a human donor in good health (CMV status not recorded). Some clones in this sample may be carry-over from other donors' samples.

The chain employs TRBV28 and TRBJ2-1; 7 bases align to TRBD2. There are 17 residues in the CDR3. The junction had 14 bases not matched to a gene; V was cut back by 4 bases and J by 5 bases. Germline CDR1 MDHEN, CDR2 SYDVKM. CDR3 sequence (DNA): TGTGCCAGCAGTTCTATGTGGAGTGGGAGGGATAACAATGAGCAGTTCTTC. Translation gives CASSSMWSGRDNNEQFF.

The chain carries TRBV28 and TRBJ2-5, with 7 positions matching TRBD2. Germline-derived CDR1 and CDR2 are MDHEN and SYDVKM. The CDR3 spans 16 residues. V lost 2 bases, J lost 5 bases, and 11 bases stayed unmatched. The CDR3 sequence: CASSLPVFIGGETQYF. The CDR3 DNA reads as TGTGCCAGCAGTTTACCGGTTTTCATCGGGGGGGAGACCCAGTACTTC.

The rearrangement uses TRBV28 and TRBJ1-1; possibly TRBD1 for D (5 bases). Germline lookup yields CDR1 MDHEN and CDR2 SYDVKM. Between the trimmed V and J ends, which lost 4 bases and 0 bases, there was a span of 12 bases. The CDR3 length is 15 residues. The CDR3: CASSSTGGVNTEAFF. CDR3 DNA sequence: TGTGCCAGCAGTTCCACCGGGGGGGTGAACACTGAAGCTTTCTTT.

This clonotype was counted ten times or more. The V gene is TRBV12-3 or TRBV12-4, the J gene TRBJ2-5; D unclear. This CDR3 contains 13 residues. V gave up 3 bases and J gave up 4 bases, with 9 bases separating them. The CDR3 sequence: CASSLVQAETQYF. The DNA for the CDR3 is TGTGCCAGCAGTTTGGTCCAAGCAGAGACCCAGTACTTC.

V gene TRBV29-1 combines with J gene TRBJ2-7; D is perhaps TRBD1 (5 bases). CDR3 size: 11 residues. The V and J ends lost 5 bases and 4 bases respectively, with 9 bases between them. Germline lookup yields CDR1 SQVTM and CDR2 ANQGSEA. CDR3 sequence: CSVLGPYEQYF. CDR3 sequence (DNA): TGCAGCGTTCTGGGGCCATACGAGCAGTACTTC.

This clonotype has just a few counts. The chain couples TRBV28 to TRBJ1-2; TRBD1 agrees at 8 bases. This CDR3 is built from 14 residues. Germline V CDR1 and CDR2: MDHEN, SYDVKM. J was trimmed by 4 bases and V by 6 bases; bases with no gene match: 7. The CDR3, as DNA: TGTGCCAGCAGGCCCCCACAGGGGGTCTATGGCTACACCTTC. Its translation is CASRPPQGVYGYTF.

The sample holds many counts of this clonotype. The rearrangement uses TRBV7-6 and TRBJ1-4, with D possibly being TRBD1 (5 bases). Germline CDR1 reads SGHVS; CDR2 reads FNYEAQ. V was cut by 1 base and J by 8 bases, with 8 bases left in between. This CDR3 is 13 amino acids long. The CDR3 region has the DNA TGTGCCAGCAGCTTAGGAAGGGGCGAAAAACTGTTTTTT. Amino acids: CASSLGRGEKLFF. Filled out from reference TRBV7-6 and TRBJ1-4, the complete variable domain reads GAGVSQSPRYKVTKRGQDVALRCDPISGHVSLYWYRQALGQGPEFLTYFNYEAQQDKSGLPNDRFSAERPEGSISTLTIQRTEQRDSAMYRCASSLGRGEKLFFGSGTQLSVL.

The table lists this clonotype with a few counts. The rearrangement uses TRBV7-2 and TRBJ2-3; TRBD1 might be the D (6 bases). In germline, CDR1 is SGHTA, CDR2 FQGNSA. V dropped 5 bases and J dropped 0 bases, with 12 bases sitting between them. The CDR3 spans 15 residues. The CDR3 region has the DNA TGTGCCAGCAGCAAGGGGGACGGTAGCACAGATACGCAGTATTTT. Its translation is CASSKGDGSTDTQYF.

This clonotype was seen a few times. The chain combines TRBV5-4 with TRBJ1-2, with 9 bases lining up with TRBD1. The CDR3 sequence is 15 residues long. Germline lookup yields CDR1 SGHNT and CDR2 YYREEE (reference sequence). Trimming cost V 2 bases and J 7 bases; bases outside gene matches: 9. Written as DNA, the CDR3 is TGTGCCAGCAGCTTAGGGACAGGGTTAGGATTTGGCTACACCTTC. Translation gives CASSLGTGLGFGYTF.

This chain links TRBV19 with TRBJ1-2, with TRBD1 as a possible D gene (5 bases). Germline V lookup: CDR1 LNHDA, CDR2 SQIVND (reference sequence). The V end lost 5 bases, the J end lost 8 bases, and 18 bases lay between the germline ends. The CDR3 loop spans 14 amino acids. The CDR3 sequence: CASSPGGRTKGYTF. DNA for the CDR3: TGTGCCAGTAGTCCCGGGGGTCGTACTAAGGGCTACACCTTC.

Here the CDR3 reads CAGNGGIKPPMMNTEAFF. DNA of the CDR3: TGTGCCGGCAACGGGGGGATCAAGCCGCCTATGATGAACACTGAAGCTTTCTTT. The chain is built from TRBV28 and TRBJ1-1, with D perhaps matching TRBD1 (5 bases). V was trimmed by 11 bases and J by 0 bases, leaving 28 bases between them. The germline CDR1 and CDR2 sequences are MDHEN and SYDVKM. CDR3 length equals 18 residues.

The J gene is TRBJ2-2, the V gene TRBV4-1; D is perhaps TRBD1 (6 bases). The CDR3 has 16 residues. Germline V gene data show CDR1 as MGHRA and CDR2 as YSYEKL. V was shortened by 4 bases and J by 4 bases, with 16 bases between the two germline ends. The CDR3 nucleotides are TGCGCCAGCAGCCCCCCCAAAGGACAGAGCACCGGGGAGCTGTTTTTT. It specifies CASSPPKGQSTGELFF.

The chain employs TRBV7-6 and TRBJ2-5; no clear D gene. Trimming cost V 1 base and J 9 bases, with 9 bases left between them. Germline CDR1 SGHVS, CDR2 FNYEAQ. CDR3 length: 12 amino acids. The CDR3 sequence: CASSLVAPSQYF. The CDR3 nucleotides read TGTGCCAGCAGCTTAGTCGCCCCATCCCAGTACTTC.

V and J are TRBV10-3 and TRBJ2-7, with D tentatively TRBD1 (6 bases). This CDR3 contains 13 residues. CDR1 and CDR2 (germline): ENHRY, SYGVKD. Trimming took off 6 bases at V and 2 bases at J, with 11 bases between the two ends. The CDR3 DNA sequence: TGTGCCATCAGGGGTGGACAGCCCTACGAGCAGTACTTC. Protein: CAIRGGQPYEQYF.

The CDR3 sequence: CSARDWQGSNQPQHF. CDR3 nucleotide sequence: TGCAGTGCTAGAGATTGGCAGGGGAGCAATCAGCCCCAGCATTTT. V usage is TRBV20-1 and J usage is TRBJ1-5, with D tentatively TRBD1 (6 bases). CDR3 size: 15 residues. Germline assignment: CDR1 DFQATT and CDR2 SNEGSKA (reference sequence). The germline V and J ends were trimmed by 0 bases and 1 base, with 10 bases remaining between them.

The chain has TRBV28 and TRBJ2-1; 10 bases line up with TRBD1. V dropped 6 bases and J dropped 3; count of bases not matched to a gene: 8. The CDR3 has 16 amino acids. Germline V CDR1 and CDR2: MDHEN, SYDVKM. The CDR3 region is CASSSTGTGDYNEQFF. The CDR3 DNA reads as TGTGCCAGCAGCTCTACCGGGACAGGGGACTACAATGAGCAGTTCTTC. Looking up the rest from reference TRBV28 and TRBJ2-1 gives the full variable domain: DVKVTQSSRYLVKRTGEKVFLECVQDMDHENMFWYRQDPGLGLRLIYFSYDVKMKEKGDIPEGYSVSREKKERFSLILESASTNQTSMYLCASSSTGTGDYNEQFFGPGTRLTVL.

Only a few counts were recorded for this clonotype. The chain joins TRBV11-2 to TRBJ2-3, with a possible D match to TRBD2 (5 bases). Per the germline V gene, CDR1 is SGHAT and CDR2 is FQNNGV. V was pared by 5 bases and J by 6 bases, with 9 bases between. There are 12 residues in the CDR3. The CDR3 sequence: CASSRTGDTQYF. Written as DNA, the CDR3 is TGTGCCAGCAGCCGAACGGGGGATACGCAGTATTTT.

The chain recombines TRBV2 with TRBJ2-7; 10 positions agree with TRBD2. The CDR3 has 14 residues. CDR1 and CDR2 (germline): SNHLY, FYNNEI. V dropped 6 bases and J dropped 7; count of bases not matched to a gene: 9. CDR3 bases: TGTGCCAGCAGCGTAAGCGGGGGGGAGGGGGAGCAGTACTTC. Its translation is CASSVSGGEGEQYF.

This clonotype was detected only a few times. The V call is TRBV19, the J call TRBJ1-5; 7 bases agree with TRBD1. Looked up from germline, CDR1 is LNHDA and CDR2 is SQIVND (reference sequence). This CDR3 has 12 residues. V gave up 8 bases and J gave up 6 bases; unmatched junction bases: 4. The CDR3 loop reads CASGYRGQPQHF. The CDR3 DNA sequence: TGTGCCAGTGGATACAGGGGTCAGCCCCAGCATTTT.

V usage is TRBV29-1 and J usage is TRBJ2-3; 11 bases align to TRBD2. Losses at the gene ends were 4 bases for V and 2 bases for J; bases not matched to a gene: 5. CDR1 and CDR2 (germline): SQVTM, ANQGSEA. CDR3 length: 15 residues. Written as DNA, the CDR3 is TGCAGCGTTGCAGCTAGCGGGGGGTTCACAGATACGCAGTATTTT. Translating it yields CSVAASGGFTDTQYF.

This clonotype is a singleton in its sample. This chain connects TRBV19 to TRBJ1-1; D may be TRBD1 (6 bases). Looked up from germline, CDR1 is LNHDA and CDR2 is SQIVND (reference sequence). CDR3 length: 13 amino acids. V was clipped by 6 bases and J by 6 bases, with 14 bases between them. CDR3 amino acids: CASSRDNKAEAFF. The CDR3, as DNA: TGTGCCAGTAGCCGGGACAATAAGGCTGAAGCTTTCTTT.

This clonotype was seen at least ten times. CDR3 amino acids: CASRLQTPNTEAFF. As DNA, the CDR3 is TGTGCCAGCAGGCTACAGACGCCGAACACTGAAGCTTTCTTT. The rearrangement links TRBV6-1 to TRBJ1-1; no definite D call. The length of the CDR3 is 14 residues. CDR1 and CDR2 (germline): MNHNS, SASEGT. Trimming removed 6 bases from V and 1 base from J, with 12 bases in between.

The chain employs TRBV11-1 and TRBJ1-1; TRBD1 might be the D (5 bases). The CDR3 runs 14 residues. The germline CDR1 and CDR2 sequences are SGHAT and FQDESV (reference sequence). With 5 bases removed from V and 5 bases from J, the gap between germline ends came to 15 bases. The CDR3 DNA sequence: TGTGCCAGCAGCCAGCAGGGTGTTAGAACTGAAGCTTTCTTT. This gives the protein CASSQQGVRTEAFF.